Presented here are 25 T cell receptor beta chains from one specimen sequenced in a study of blood T cell repertoires in COVID-19. Sequenced by immunoSEQ multiplex PCR; TCRdb stores in-frame clones only, minus some. The sample lists under 150,000 clones, approximately 90% occurring once. Sequencing was performed on PBMCs or T cells enriched from blood (not recorded which). These receptors all stem from a woman aged 30 to 39 with acute COVID-19.

CDR3 sequence (DNA): TGCGCCAGCAGATCGTCGACTGAAAACACCGGGGAGCTGTTTTTT. Translation: CASRSSTENTGELFF. The V and J genes are TRBV5-1 and TRBJ2-2; no clear D. CDR1 is SGHRS, CDR2 YFSETQ, per germline. The CDR3 loop spans 15 amino acids. V lost 5 bases to trimming and J lost 2 bases, with 13 bases between them. The full variable domain, rest sourced from reference TRBV5-1 and TRBJ2-2, is KAGVTQTPRYLIKTRGQQVTLSCSPISGHRSVSWYQQTPGQGLQFLFEYFSETQRNKGNFPGRFSGRQFSNSRSEMNVSTLELGDSALYLCASRSSTENTGELFFGEGSRLTVL.

The rearrangement uses TRBV7-2 and TRBJ1-5, with a tentative D call TRBD1 (6 bases). CDR1 and CDR2 (germline): SGHTA, FQGNSA. The CDR3 is 12 residues long. Between the trimmed V and J ends, which lost 5 bases and 10 bases, there was a span of 12 bases. The CDR3 bases are TGTGCCAGCAGCCCCGAAGGGGGACCCCAGCATTTT. Translated: CASSPEGGPQHF.

The chain carries TRBV25-1 and TRBJ2-1; 12 bases line up with TRBD2. Unmatched junction bases numbered 9, after V lost 6 bases and J lost 0 bases. The CDR3 spans 18 residues. Per germline, CDR1 MGHDK and CDR2 SYGVNS. The CDR3 region is CASSTGTSGRFSYNEQFF. CDR3 DNA: TGTGCCAGCAGCACCGGGACTAGCGGGCGGTTCTCCTACAATGAGCAGTTCTTC.

The V call is TRBV30, the J call TRBJ2-3; tentative D call: TRBD2 (6 bases). The CDR3 spans 15 residues. The germline gives CDR1 GTSNPN, CDR2 SVGIG (reference sequence). Trimming pared 3 bases from V and 3 bases from J, leaving 16 bases between. CDR3: CAWSVGGIGTDTQYF. In DNA form, the CDR3 reads TGTGCCTGGAGCGTGGGGGGAATCGGTACAGATACGCAGTATTTT.

This clone has only a few counts. The chain carries TRBV30 and TRBJ1-5; a possible D gene is TRBD1 (5 bases). V gave up 2 bases and J gave up 5 bases, with 13 bases separating them. Germline V gives CDR1 GTSNPN, CDR2 SVGIG (reference sequence). The CDR3 loop spans 14 amino acids. The DNA of the CDR3 is TGTGCCTGGAGTTGGGGGGGTTTCGATCAGCCCCAGCATTTT. Protein: CAWSWGGFDQPQHF.

Only a few counts were recorded for this clone. The rearrangement joins TRBV28 to TRBJ1-2; TRBD1 matches 9 bases. The CDR3 has 15 amino acids. V lost 6 bases, J lost 4 bases, and 9 bases stayed unmatched. Germline V gives CDR1 MDHEN, CDR2 SYDVKM. CDR3 DNA: TGTGCCAGCAGCCCTACACAGGGGGCCTCCTATGGCTACACCTTC. Amino acid sequence: CASSPTQGASYGYTF.

V and J are TRBV5-1 and TRBJ2-7; D is possibly TRBD2 (5 bases). Germline V gene lookup returns CDR1 SGHRS and CDR2 YFSETQ. There are 15 residues in the CDR3. Trimming pared 4 bases from V and 2 bases from J, leaving 16 bases between. CDR3: CASSPQGGGAYEQYF. CDR3 in DNA: TGCGCCAGCAGCCCGCAAGGAGGAGGTGCCTACGAGCAGTACTTC.

V usage is TRBV9 and J usage is TRBJ2-1, with D tentatively TRBD2 (5 bases). Looked up from germline, CDR1 is SGDLS and CDR2 is YYNGEE. CDR3 size: 16 residues. Trimming took 0 bases from V and 6 from J, leaving 16 bases between them. The DNA for the CDR3 is TGTGCCAGCAGCGTAGGGGGAGCGCCAGCTACCAATGAGCAGTTCTTC. It codes for CASSVGGAPATNEQFF.

The chain is built from TRBV4-3 and TRBJ2-1, with 8 positions matching TRBD1. The junction had 8 bases not matched to a gene; V was cut back by 0 bases and J by 10 bases. Per the germline V gene, CDR1 is LGHNA and CDR2 is YSLEER. This CDR3 comprises 15 residues. CDR3 nucleotide sequence: TGCGCCAGCAGCCAAGATCGGACAGGGTTATTGGAGCAGTTCTTC. Translating gives CASSQDRTGLLEQFF.

Worth noting for this clone: This same CDR3 is encoded by further DNA sequences in the sample. The gene calls are TRBV28 and TRBJ1-2, with D perhaps TRBD1 (5 bases). Germline CDR1 reads MDHEN; CDR2 reads SYDVKM. This CDR3 contains 12 residues. Between the trimmed V and J ends, which lost 3 bases and 5 bases, there was a span of 7 bases. CDR3 nucleotides: TGTGCCAGCAGTTTGGGGGGGTATGGCTACACCTTC. This codes for CASSLGGYGYTF.

The V gene is TRBV10-3, the J gene TRBJ2-2; perhaps TRBD2 as D (5 bases). Germline V gives CDR1 ENHRY, CDR2 SYGVKD. CDR3 length: 15 amino acids. The ends were cut back, 0 bases at V and 6 bases at J, with 11 bases in the middle. The CDR3 DNA reads TGTGCCATCAGTGAGTCGAACGGAGGCCCCGGGGAGCTGTTTTTT. Amino acid sequence: CAISESNGGPGELFF.

The chain joins TRBV28 to TRBJ1-1, with 10 nucleotides matching TRBD1. The CDR3 loop spans 15 amino acids. Germline loops: CDR1 MDHEN, CDR2 SYDVKM. The V segment lost 5 bases and the J segment 5 bases; nucleotides outside the gene matches: 8. This chain's CDR3 is CASSPPGTGVTEAFF. In DNA, the CDR3 is TGTGCCAGCAGTCCCCCCGGGACAGGGGTGACTGAAGCTTTCTTT. Full variable domain (outside the CDR3, taken from reference TRBV28 and TRBJ1-1): DVKVTQSSRYLVKRTGEKVFLECVQDMDHENMFWYRQDPGLGLRLIYFSYDVKMKEKGDIPEGYSVSREKKERFSLILESASTNQTSMYLCASSPPGTGVTEAFFGQGTRLTVV.

CDR3 nucleotides: TGTGCCAGCAGCTTGCGAGGGATTAAGGCTAATGAAAAACTGTTTTTT. This sequence encodes CASSLRGIKANEKLFF. The rearrangement uses TRBV5-6 and TRBJ1-4; no definite D call. The V and J ends lost 1 base and 3 bases respectively, with 13 bases between them. The length of the CDR3 is 16 residues. Germline lookup yields CDR1 SGHDT and CDR2 YYEEEE.

The rearrangement links TRBV27 to TRBJ2-1; D may be TRBD2 (6 bases). The CDR3 spans 15 residues. The V gene lost 2 bases and the J gene lost 4 bases, with 12 bases spanning the gap. Germline V gives CDR1 MNHEY, CDR2 SMNVEV (reference sequence). CDR3 amino acids: CASSLGGSIYNEQFF. Written as DNA, the CDR3 is TGTGCCAGCAGTTTAGGGGGGAGTATATACAATGAGCAGTTCTTC.

The rearrangement uses TRBV7-2 and TRBJ2-7; 12 nucleotides align to TRBD2. The CDR3 spans 17 residues. The V and J ends lost 7 bases and 1 base, in that order; junction bases with no gene match: 11. Germline V gene sequence: CDR1 SGHTA, CDR2 FQGNSA. This chain's CDR3 is CASTRTSGTTISYEQYF. The CDR3 DNA is TGTGCCAGCACCCGGACTAGCGGGACTACGATTTCCTACGAGCAGTACTTC. The full variable domain, its missing parts supplied by reference TRBV7-2 and TRBJ2-7, is GAGVSQSPSNKVTEKGKDVELRCDPISGHTALYWYRQSLGQGLEFLIYFQGNSAPDKSGLPSDRFSAERTGGSVSTLTIQRTQQEDSAVYLCASTRTSGTTISYEQYFGPGTRLTVT.

The chain is built from TRBV28 and TRBJ2-7; 15 positions agree with TRBD2. The CDR3 sequence is 18 residues long. J was trimmed by 4 bases and V by 6 bases; bases with no gene match: 13. Germline V gene lookup returns CDR1 MDHEN and CDR2 SYDVKM. CDR3 residues: CASRRTSGRVLVLYEQYF. DNA for the CDR3: TGTGCCAGCAGAAGGACTAGCGGGAGGGTCTTAGTTTTATACGAGCAGTACTTC.

J is TRBJ1-2 and V is TRBV11-2; tentatively, D is TRBD1 (6 bases). The CDR3 is 13 amino acids. V lost 5 bases to trimming and J lost 2 bases, with 9 bases between them. CDR1 is SGHAT, CDR2 FQNNGV, per germline. The CDR3 region is CASSPDRNYGYTF. The CDR3 region has the DNA TGTGCCAGCAGCCCGGACAGAAACTATGGCTACACCTTC.

This chain joins TRBV27 and TRBJ2-1, with TRBD2 as a possible D gene (5 bases). The CDR3 is 19 amino acids. The germline V and J ends were trimmed by 5 bases and 0 bases, with 23 bases remaining between them. The germline V gene encodes CDR1 MNHEY and CDR2 SMNVEV (reference sequence). This CDR3 reads CASSPILASIDISYNEQFF. Written as DNA, the CDR3 is TGTGCCAGCAGTCCGATTCTAGCATCAATTGATATCTCCTACAATGAGCAGTTCTTC.

V and J are TRBV4-3 and TRBJ2-5; 8 nucleotides match TRBD2. V gave up 0 bases and J gave up 1 base; unmatched junction bases: 7. The CDR3 has 17 amino acids. Per the germline V gene, CDR1 is LGHNA and CDR2 is YSLEER. In DNA, the CDR3 is TGCGCCAGCAGCCAAGATCTGGCGGGAGGTCCCCAAGAGACCCAGTACTTC. Residues: CASSQDLAGGPQETQYF.

The chain links TRBV27 to TRBJ1-2; 8 bases align to TRBD1. CDR3 length: 19 residues. CDR1 is MNHEY and CDR2 is SMNVEV in the germline V gene (reference sequence). Trimming took 4 bases from V and 3 from J; bases not matched to a gene: 19. Here the CDR3 reads CASSYVPPYFQGADYGYTF. The CDR3 bases are TGTGCCAGCAGTTACGTTCCGCCCTATTTTCAGGGGGCCGACTATGGCTACACCTTC.

This chain joins TRBV28 and TRBJ2-1; TRBD2 aligns across 11 bases. The CDR3 extends over 15 amino acids. From germline, CDR1 is MDHEN and CDR2 SYDVKM. After removal of 5 bases from V and 5 bases from J, the junction contained 5 bases not matched to a gene. CDR3 nucleotides: TGTGCCAGCAGTATTAGCGGGAGGGCCGACAATGAGCAGTTCTTC. Translation: CASSISGRADNEQFF.

The rearrangement uses TRBV4-1 and TRBJ2-5; 9 positions agree with TRBD2. From germline, CDR1 is MGHRA and CDR2 YSYEKL. V lost 0 bases and J lost 1; bases outside the gene matches: 6. This CDR3 is built from 17 residues. CDR3 coding DNA: TGCGCCAGCAGCCAAGAGAATAGCGGGAGCACCCAAGAGACCCAGTACTTC. Translating gives CASSQENSGSTQETQYF.

The rearrangement joins TRBV9 to TRBJ2-5; the D gene is possibly TRBD2 (6 bases). Germline V gene lookup returns CDR1 SGDLS and CDR2 YYNGEE. This CDR3 is built from 14 residues. The V and J ends lost 3 bases and 5 bases respectively, with 14 bases between them. This chain's CDR3 is CASSEGLAIETQYF. The CDR3 region has the DNA TGTGCCAGCAGCGAGGGACTGGCGATCGAGACCCAGTACTTC.

The V call is TRBV10-3, the J call TRBJ1-2; D unclear. The CDR3 consists of 13 residues. CDR1 and CDR2 from the germline V gene are ENHRY and SYGVKD. V lost 4 bases and J 8 bases, leaving 14 bases between the germline ends. This CDR3 is CAISVSEAGGYTF. DNA of the CDR3: TGTGCCATCAGTGTATCCGAAGCGGGCGGCTACACCTTC.

The chain is built from TRBV27 and TRBJ2-3; TRBD1 matches 12 bases. The CDR3 spans 17 residues. Germline V gene data show CDR1 as MNHEY and CDR2 as SMNVEV (reference sequence). V trimming: 6 bases; J trimming: 2 bases; junction bases outside the gene matches: 9. The CDR3 sequence is CASRPWDRGRTTDTQYF. CDR3 coding DNA: TGTGCCAGCAGACCCTGGGACAGGGGGCGAACCACAGATACGCAGTATTTT.